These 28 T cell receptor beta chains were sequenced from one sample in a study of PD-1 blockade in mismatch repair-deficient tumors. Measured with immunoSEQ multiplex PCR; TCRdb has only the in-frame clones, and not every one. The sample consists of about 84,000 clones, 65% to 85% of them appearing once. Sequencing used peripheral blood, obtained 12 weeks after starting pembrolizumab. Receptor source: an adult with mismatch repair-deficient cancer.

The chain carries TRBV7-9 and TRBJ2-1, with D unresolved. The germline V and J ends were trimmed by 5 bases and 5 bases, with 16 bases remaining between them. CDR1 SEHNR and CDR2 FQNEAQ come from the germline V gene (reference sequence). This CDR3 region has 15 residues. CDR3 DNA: TGTGCCAGCAGCCACGAGTTGGCCCCCAACAATGAGCAGTTCTTC. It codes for CASSHELAPNNEQFF. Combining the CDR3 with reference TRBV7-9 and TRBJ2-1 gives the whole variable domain DTGVSQNPRHKITKRGQNVTFRCDPISEHNRLYWYRQTLGQGPEFLTYFQNEAQLEKSRLLSDRFSAERPKGSFSTLEIQRTEQGDSAMYLCASSHELAPNNEQFFGPGTRLTVL.

CDR3 protein: CASSLNRAYEQYF. CDR3 sequence (DNA): TGTGCCAGCAGCTTAAACAGGGCCTACGAGCAGTACTTC. This sequence joins TRBV7-2 and TRBJ2-7; D perhaps matches TRBD1 (6 bases). Germline V gene sequence: CDR1 SGHTA, CDR2 FQGNSA. Trimming left V 2 bases short and J 2 bases short, with 7 bases between. This CDR3 comprises 13 residues.

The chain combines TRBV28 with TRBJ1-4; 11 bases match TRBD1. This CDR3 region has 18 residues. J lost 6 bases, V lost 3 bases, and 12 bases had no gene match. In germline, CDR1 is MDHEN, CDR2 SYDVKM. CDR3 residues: CASSFPYHGQGAHEKLFF. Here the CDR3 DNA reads TGTGCCAGCAGTTTCCCCTACCATGGACAGGGGGCGCATGAAAAACTGTTTTTT.

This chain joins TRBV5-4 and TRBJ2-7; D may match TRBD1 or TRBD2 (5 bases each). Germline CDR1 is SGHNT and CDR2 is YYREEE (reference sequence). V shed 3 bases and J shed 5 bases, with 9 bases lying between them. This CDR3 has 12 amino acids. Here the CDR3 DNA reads TGTGCCAGCAGCTCGGGGCTGGACGAGCAGTACTTC. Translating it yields CASSSGLDEQYF. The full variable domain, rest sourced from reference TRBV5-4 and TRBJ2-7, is ETGVTQSPTHLIKTRGQQVTLRCSSQSGHNTVSWYQQALGQGPQFIFQYYREEENGRGNFPPRFSGLQFPNYSSELNVNALELDDSALYLCASSSGLDEQYFGPGTRLTVT.

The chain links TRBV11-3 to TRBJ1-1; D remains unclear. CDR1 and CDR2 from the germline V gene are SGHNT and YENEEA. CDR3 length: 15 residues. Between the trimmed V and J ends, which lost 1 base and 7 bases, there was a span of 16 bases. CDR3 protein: CASSLGQQKVNEAFF. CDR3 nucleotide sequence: TGTGCCAGCAGCTTAGGCCAACAGAAGGTGAATGAAGCTTTCTTT.

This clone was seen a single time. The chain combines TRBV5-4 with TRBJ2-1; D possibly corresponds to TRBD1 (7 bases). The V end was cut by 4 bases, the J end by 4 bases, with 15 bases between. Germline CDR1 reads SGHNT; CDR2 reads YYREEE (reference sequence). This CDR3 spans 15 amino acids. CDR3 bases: TGTGCCAGCAGCAAGGAGGGGACAGAATACAATGAGCAGTTCTTC. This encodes CASSKEGTEYNEQFF. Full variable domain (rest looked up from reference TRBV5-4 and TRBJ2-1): ETGVTQSPTHLIKTRGQQVTLRCSSQSGHNTVSWYQQALGQGPQFIFQYYREEENGRGNFPPRFSGLQFPNYSSELNVNALELDDSALYLCASSKEGTEYNEQFFGPGTRLTVL.

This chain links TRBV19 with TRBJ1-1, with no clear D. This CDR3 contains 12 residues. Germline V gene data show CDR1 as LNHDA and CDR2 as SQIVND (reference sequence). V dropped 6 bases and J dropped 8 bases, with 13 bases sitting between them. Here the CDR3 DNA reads TGTGCCAGTAGCCTTGAGGTTGGCGAAGCTTTCTTT. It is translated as CASSLEVGEAFF.

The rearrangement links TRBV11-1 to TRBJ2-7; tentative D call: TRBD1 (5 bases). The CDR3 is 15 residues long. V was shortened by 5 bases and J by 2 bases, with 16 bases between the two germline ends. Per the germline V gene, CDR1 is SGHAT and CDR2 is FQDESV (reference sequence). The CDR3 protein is CASSRQSTVAYEQYF. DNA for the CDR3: TGTGCCAGCAGCCGACAGTCTACCGTGGCCTACGAGCAGTACTTC.

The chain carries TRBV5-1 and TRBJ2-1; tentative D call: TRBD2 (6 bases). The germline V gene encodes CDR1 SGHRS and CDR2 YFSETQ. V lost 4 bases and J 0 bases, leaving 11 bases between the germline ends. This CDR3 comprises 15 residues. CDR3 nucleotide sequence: TGCGCCAGCAGCCGAGCTAGCGTCTCCTACAATGAGCAGTTCTTC. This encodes CASSRASVSYNEQFF.

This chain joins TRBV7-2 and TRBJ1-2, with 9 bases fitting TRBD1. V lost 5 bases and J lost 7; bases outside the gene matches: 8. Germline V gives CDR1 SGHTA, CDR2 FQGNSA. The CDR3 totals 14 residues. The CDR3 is CASSVQQGAGGYTF. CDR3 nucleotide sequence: TGTGCCAGCAGCGTACAACAGGGGGCAGGTGGCTACACCTTC.

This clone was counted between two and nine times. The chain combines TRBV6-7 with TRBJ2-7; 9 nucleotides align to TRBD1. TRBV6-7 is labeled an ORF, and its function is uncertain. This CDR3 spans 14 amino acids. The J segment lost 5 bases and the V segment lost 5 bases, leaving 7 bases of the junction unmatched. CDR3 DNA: TGTGCCAGCAGTCCAAGGACAGGGGACCACGAGCAGTACTTC. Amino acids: CASSPRTGDHEQYF.

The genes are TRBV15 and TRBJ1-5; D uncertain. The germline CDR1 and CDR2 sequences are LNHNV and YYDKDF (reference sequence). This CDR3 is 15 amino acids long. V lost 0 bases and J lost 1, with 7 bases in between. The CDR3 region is CATSRDSGSNQPQHF. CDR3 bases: TGTGCCACCAGCAGAGATTCAGGAAGCAATCAGCCCCAGCATTTT. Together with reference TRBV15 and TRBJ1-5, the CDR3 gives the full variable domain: DAMVIQNPRYQVTQFGKPVTLSCSQTLNHNVMYWYQQKSSQAPKLLFHYYDKDFNNEADTPDNFQSRRPNTSFCFLDIRSPGLGDTAMYLCATSRDSGSNQPQHFGDGTRLSIL.

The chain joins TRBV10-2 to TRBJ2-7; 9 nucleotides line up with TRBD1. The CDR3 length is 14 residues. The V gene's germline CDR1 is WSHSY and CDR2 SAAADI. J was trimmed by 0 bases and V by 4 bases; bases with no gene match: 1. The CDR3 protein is CASSGQGGSYEQYF. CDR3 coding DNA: TGCGCCAGCAGTGGACAGGGGGGCTCCTACGAGCAGTACTTC.

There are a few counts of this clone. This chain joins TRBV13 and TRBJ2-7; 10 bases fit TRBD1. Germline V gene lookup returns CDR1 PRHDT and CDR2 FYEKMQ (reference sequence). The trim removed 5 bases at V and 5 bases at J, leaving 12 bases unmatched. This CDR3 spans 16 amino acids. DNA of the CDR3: TGTGCCAGCAGCGTATCTCCCGGGACAGGGGTTCACGAGCAGTACTTC. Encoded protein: CASSVSPGTGVHEQYF. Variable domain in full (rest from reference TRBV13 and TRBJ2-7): AAGVIQSPRHLIKEKRETATLKCYPIPRHDTVYWYQQGPGQDPQFLISFYEKMQSDKGSIPDRFSAQQFSDYHSELNMSSLELGDSALYFCASSVSPGTGVHEQYFGPGTRLTVT.

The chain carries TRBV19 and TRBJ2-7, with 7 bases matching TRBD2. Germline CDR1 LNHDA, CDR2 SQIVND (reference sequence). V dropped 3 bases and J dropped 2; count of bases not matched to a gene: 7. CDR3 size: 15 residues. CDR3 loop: CASSIGEGPTYEQYF. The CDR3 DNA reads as TGTGCCAGTAGTATTGGGGAGGGCCCTACCTACGAGCAGTACTTC.

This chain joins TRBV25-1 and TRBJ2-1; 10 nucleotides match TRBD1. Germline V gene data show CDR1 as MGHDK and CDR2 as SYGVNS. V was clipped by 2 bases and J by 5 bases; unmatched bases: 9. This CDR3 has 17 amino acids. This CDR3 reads CASSEPRPGQGNNEQFF. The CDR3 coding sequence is TGTGCCAGCAGTGAACCCCGACCGGGACAGGGGAACAATGAGCAGTTCTTC.

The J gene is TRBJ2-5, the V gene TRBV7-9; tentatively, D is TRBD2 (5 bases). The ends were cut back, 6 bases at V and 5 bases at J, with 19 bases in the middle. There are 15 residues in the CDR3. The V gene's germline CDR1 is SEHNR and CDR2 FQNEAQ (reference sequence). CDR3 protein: CASSHIVSGGETQYF. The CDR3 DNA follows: TGTGCCAGCAGTCACATCGTGTCCGGCGGGGAGACCCAGTACTTC.

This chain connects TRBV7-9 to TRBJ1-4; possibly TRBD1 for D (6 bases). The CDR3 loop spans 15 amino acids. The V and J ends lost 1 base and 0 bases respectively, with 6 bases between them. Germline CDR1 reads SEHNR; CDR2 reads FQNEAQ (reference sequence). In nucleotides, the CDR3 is TGTGCCAGCAGCTTAGGACAGGCAACTAATGAAAAACTGTTTTTT. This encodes CASSLGQATNEKLFF.

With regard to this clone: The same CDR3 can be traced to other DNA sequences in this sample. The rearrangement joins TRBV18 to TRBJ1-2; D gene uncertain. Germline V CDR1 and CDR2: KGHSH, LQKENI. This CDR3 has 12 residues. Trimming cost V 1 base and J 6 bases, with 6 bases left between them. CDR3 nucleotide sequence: TGTGCCAGCTCACCACGGGGAGATGGCTACACCTTC. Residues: CASSPRGDGYTF.

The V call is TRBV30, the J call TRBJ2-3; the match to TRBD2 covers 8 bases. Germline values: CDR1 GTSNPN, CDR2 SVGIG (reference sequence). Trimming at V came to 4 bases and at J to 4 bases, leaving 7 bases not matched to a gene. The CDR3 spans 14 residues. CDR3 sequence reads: CAWNRGLAADTQYF. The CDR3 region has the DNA TGTGCCTGGAATAGAGGACTAGCCGCAGATACGCAGTATTTT.

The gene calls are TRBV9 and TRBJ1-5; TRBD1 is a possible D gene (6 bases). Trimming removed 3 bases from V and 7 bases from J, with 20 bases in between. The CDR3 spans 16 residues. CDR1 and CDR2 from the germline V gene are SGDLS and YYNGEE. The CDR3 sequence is CASSATLTGFTQPQHF. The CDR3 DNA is TGTGCCAGCAGCGCAACCCTTACAGGGTTTACCCAGCCCCAGCATTTT.

CDR3 coding DNA: TGTGCCAGCAGCTTAGGGGGGGACTGGTCTAAGCAGTACTTC. This gives the protein CASSLGGDWSKQYF. The chain uses TRBV7-9 and TRBJ2-7; weak D call: TRBD2 (6 bases). Germline assignment: CDR1 SEHNR and CDR2 FQNEAQ (reference sequence). The CDR3 sequence is 14 residues long. Trimming stripped 1 base from V and 8 bases from J, with 15 bases between.

For the CDR3, the DNA is TGTGCCAGCCACTCCCAGGGAATGAACACTGAAGCTTTCTTT. Its protein is CASHSQGMNTEAFF. This chain joins TRBV19 and TRBJ1-1, with D possibly being TRBD1 (5 bases). The CDR3 has 14 residues. Germline V lookup: CDR1 LNHDA, CDR2 SQIVND (reference sequence). V lost 9 bases, J lost 0 bases, and 14 bases lay in between.

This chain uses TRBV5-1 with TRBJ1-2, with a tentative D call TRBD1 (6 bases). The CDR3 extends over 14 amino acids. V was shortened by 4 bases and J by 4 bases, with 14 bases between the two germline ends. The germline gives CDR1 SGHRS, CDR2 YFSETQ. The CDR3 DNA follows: TGCGCCAGCAGCCGGGAAGGACAGAGCTATGGCTACACCTTC. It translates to CASSREGQSYGYTF. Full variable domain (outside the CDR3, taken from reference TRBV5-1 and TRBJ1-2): KAGVTQTPRYLIKTRGQQVTLSCSPISGHRSVSWYQQTPGQGLQFLFEYFSETQRNKGNFPGRFSGRQFSNSRSEMNVSTLELGDSALYLCASSREGQSYGYTFGSGTRLTVV.

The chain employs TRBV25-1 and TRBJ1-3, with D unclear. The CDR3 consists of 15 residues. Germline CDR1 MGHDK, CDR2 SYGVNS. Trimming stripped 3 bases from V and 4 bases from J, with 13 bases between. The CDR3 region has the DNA TGTGCCAGCAGTGACCCCTACGCTAGGGGAAACACCATATATTTT. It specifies CASSDPYARGNTIYF.

The CDR3 DNA sequence: TGTGCCAGCAGTGCGGGAGGTCGGGCAGATACGCAGTATTTT. Residues: CASSAGGRADTQYF. This rearrangement joins TRBV6-4 to TRBJ2-3; 7 bases agree with TRBD2. J gave up 4 bases and V 4 bases, and 5 bases lay outside the gene matches. The CDR3 sequence is 14 residues long. Germline CDR1 and CDR2: MRHNA and SNTAGT.

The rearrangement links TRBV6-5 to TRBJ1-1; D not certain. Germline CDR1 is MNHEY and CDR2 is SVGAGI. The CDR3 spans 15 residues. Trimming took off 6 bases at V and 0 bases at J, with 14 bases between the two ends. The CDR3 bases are TGTGCCAGCAGCCCTCCCGGGCAGTTGAACACTGAAGCTTTCTTT. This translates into CASSPPGQLNTEAFF.

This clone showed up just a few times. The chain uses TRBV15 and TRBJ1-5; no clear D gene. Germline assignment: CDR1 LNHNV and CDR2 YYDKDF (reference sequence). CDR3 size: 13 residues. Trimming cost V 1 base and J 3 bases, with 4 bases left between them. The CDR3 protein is CATSRGVNQPQHF. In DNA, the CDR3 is TGTGCCACCAGCAGAGGGGTCAATCAGCCCCAGCATTTT.